This T cell receptor beta chain was recorded in a study of T cells in Graves' hyperthyroidism and ophthalmopathy. Note on this clonotype: The antigen is not known.

Template material for amplifying TCR beta CDR3 regions consisted of RNA transcripts. First-round RT-PCR with HTBI primers amplified the TCR CDR3 region. TCRdb used MiXCR to reprocess the multiplex PCR reads, holding one entry per CDR3 protein. The repertoire holds about 49,000 distinct CDR3 sequences, with roughly 51% as singletons. The definition of stable Graves' hyperthyroidism was no ophthalmopathy progression within 18 months. Hyperthyroidism patients were newly diagnosed, had disease duration under 2 months, and were aged 18 to 65 years. Findings and limits, study-wide: The majority of expanded thyroid clonotypes above 0.001 also appeared in blood.

The sequence came from a man younger than 30 with Graves' hyperthyroidism. Sample: peripheral blood or thyroid tissue (not recorded which).

In DNA, the CDR3 is TGCAGTGCCAGTGACAGAGGACAGCATAGCAATCAGCCCCAGCATTTT. Protein product: CSASDRGQHSNQPQHF. The V call is TRBV20-1, the J call TRBJ1-5; the D gene is possibly TRBD1 (6 bases). Between the trimmed V and J ends, which lost 6 bases and 0 bases, there was a span of 18 bases. The CDR3 runs to 16 residues. Germline lookup yields CDR1 DFQATT and CDR2 SNEGSKA (reference sequence).